A single sample is the source of the 23 T cell receptor beta chains below, sequenced in a study of human T cells and chemical hapten exposure. Sample time point: pre-sensitization, week 0. Treatment reported: therapeutic diphenylcyclopropenone sensitization with weekly scalp DPC. TCRdb independently ran MiXCR on the RACE reads; one entry per CDR3 protein. The sample has more than 250,000 distinct CDR3 sequences; approximately 8.6% are singletons. This specimen consisted of whole blood, obtained in connection with sensitization to the hapten diphenylcyclopropenone (DPC). These receptors originate from a woman in her forties with alopecia areata. Some clones in this sample may be carry-over from other donors' samples.

This chain connects TRBV18 to TRBJ1-1, with D maybe TRBD1 (6 bases). The ends were cut back, 3 bases at V and 0 bases at J, with 11 bases in the middle. The CDR3 runs 15 residues. Germline-derived CDR1 and CDR2 are KGHSH and LQKENI. The CDR3 sequence: CASSPLTGMNTEAFF. In DNA form, the CDR3 reads TGTGCCAGCTCACCTTTGACAGGAATGAACACTGAAGCTTTCTTT.

This clonotype was observed a few times. The V call is TRBV2, the J call TRBJ2-1; D is ambiguous. V lost 1 base and J 0 bases, leaving 4 bases between the germline ends. CDR1 is SNHLY and CDR2 is FYNNEI in the germline V gene. This CDR3 has 14 amino acids. The CDR3 protein is CASSEVTSYNEQFF. CDR3 sequence (DNA): TGTGCCAGCAGTGAAGTAACCTCCTACAATGAGCAGTTCTTC.

The chain combines TRBV12-3 or TRBV12-4 with TRBJ2-2; the match to TRBD1 covers 7 bases. The CDR3 has 15 amino acids. The J segment lost 4 bases and the V segment lost 6 bases, leaving 8 bases of the junction unmatched. The CDR3 coding sequence is TGTGCCAGCAGCCCAAGACAGGGACGCACCGGGGAGCTGTTTTTT. It specifies CASSPRQGRTGELFF.

J is TRBJ2-1 and V is TRBV12-3 or TRBV12-4; 14 bases map to TRBD2. This CDR3 contains 15 residues. Germline trimming cut 6 bases from V and 9 bases from J; bases unmatched to any gene: 7. This CDR3 is CASSPTSGRVGEQFF. For the CDR3, the DNA is TGTGCCAGCAGCCCGACTAGCGGGAGGGTTGGTGAGCAGTTCTTC.

The gene calls are TRBV20-1 and TRBJ1-1, with 7 bases matching TRBD1. There are 14 residues in the CDR3. V trimming: 6 bases; J trimming: 5 bases; junction bases outside the gene matches: 12. Germline CDR1 DFQATT, CDR2 SNEGSKA (reference sequence). The CDR3 nucleotides are TGCAGTGCCGCCTGGCAGGGGGGAGGTACTGAAGCTTTCTTT. Amino acid sequence: CSAAWQGGGTEAFF.

This clonotype was observed at least ten times. The V gene is TRBV20-1, the J gene TRBJ2-1; tentatively, D is TRBD1 (6 bases). Germline assignment: CDR1 DFQATT and CDR2 SNEGSKA (reference sequence). The V end was cut by 0 bases, the J end by 6 bases, with 15 bases between. This CDR3 spans 15 amino acids. The chain's CDR3 is CSARDSRTVGNEQFF. For the CDR3, the DNA is TGCAGTGCTAGAGATTCAAGGACAGTCGGCAATGAGCAGTTCTTC.

Concerning this clonotype: The DNA is omitted, as the CDR3 cannot be located on it reliably, and the CDR3 follows TCRdb's listing. This chain links TRBV12-3 or TRBV12-4 with TRBJ2-7; TRBD1, the table's D call, lacks a check against the DNA. The CDR3 adds up to 14 amino acids, both ends counted. CDR3 protein: CASSTSTGANEQYF.

Comment on this clonotype: A read error may explain this, as a much larger clone is one base away. The chain employs TRBV7-9 and TRBJ1-2; D may be TRBD1 (5 bases). V was shortened by 5 bases and J by 7 bases, with 11 bases between the two germline ends. CDR3 length: 12 residues. CDR1 and CDR2 from the germline V gene are SEHNR and FQNEAQ (reference sequence). For the CDR3, the DNA is TGTGCCAGCAGCGGGGCAGTCTGTGGCTACACCTTC. This codes for CASSGAVCGYTF.

The table lists this clonotype with a few counts. The chain has TRBV20-1 and TRBJ2-3, with 9 positions matching TRBD2. V was pared by 6 bases and J by 3 bases, with 7 bases of the junction left unmatched. Per germline, CDR1 DFQATT and CDR2 SNEGSKA (reference sequence). The CDR3 sequence is 14 residues long. The CDR3 DNA is TGCAGTGCGAGGCGGGAGGGCCTAACAGATACGCAGTATTTT. Translating it yields CSARREGLTDTQYF.

This clonotype was counted only a few times. This chain joins TRBV14 and TRBJ2-1; 10 nucleotides align to TRBD2. After removal of 1 base from V and 3 bases from J, the junction contained 18 bases not matched to a gene. Per the germline V gene, CDR1 is SGHDN and CDR2 is FVKESK. CDR3 length: 21 amino acids. The CDR3 nucleotides read TGTGCCAGCAGCCAAGGCACCCCAACCAAACTAGCGGGGAACTACTACAATGAGCAGTTCTTC. The encoded protein is CASSQGTPTKLAGNYYNEQFF.

The genes are TRBV20-1 and TRBJ2-2; perhaps TRBD1 as D (6 bases). The length of the CDR3 is 14 residues. CDR1 is DFQATT, CDR2 SNEGSKA, per germline (reference sequence). Trimming pared 5 bases from V and 0 bases from J, leaving 10 bases between. The CDR3, as DNA: TGCAGTGCTTCTCGGACAGCGAACACCGGGGAGCTGTTTTTT. Protein product: CSASRTANTGELFF.

This clonotype occurred a few times. The rearrangement uses TRBV7-2 and TRBJ1-2; D is unclear. Germline assignment: CDR1 SGHTA and CDR2 FQGNSA. Between the trimmed V and J ends, which lost 5 bases and 4 bases, there was a span of 14 bases. The CDR3 spans 14 residues. The CDR3 DNA is TGTGCCAGCAGCCCGGAAGGGCTCCTCTATGGCTACACCTTC. Its protein is CASSPEGLLYGYTF.

The CDR3 DNA sequence: TGTGCCAGCTCACTCGACAGGCCCCTCACTTCACCCCTCCACTTT. It encodes CASSLDRPLTSPLHF. The chain has TRBV18 and TRBJ1-6; D might be TRBD1 (6 bases). This CDR3 spans 15 amino acids. The germline gives CDR1 KGHSH, CDR2 LQKENI. V dropped 4 bases and J dropped 9 bases, with 16 bases sitting between them.

V is TRBV15 and J is TRBJ2-7; 13 nucleotides match TRBD2. Germline V gives CDR1 LNHNV, CDR2 YYDKDF (reference sequence). Unmatched junction bases numbered 5, after V lost 1 base and J lost 5 bases. The CDR3 spans 16 residues. CDR3 nucleotides: TGTGCCACCAGCAGAGGGACTAGCGGGAGCAGCAACGAGCAGTACTTC. Translation gives CATSRGTSGSSNEQYF.

This clonotype has ten or more counts. The chain carries TRBV20-1 and TRBJ1-4; 8 bases are a match to TRBD1. Germline loops: CDR1 DFQATT, CDR2 SNEGSKA (reference sequence). After removal of 6 bases from V and 8 bases from J, the junction contained 8 bases not matched to a gene. The CDR3 length is 13 residues. The CDR3 spells CSAATTGDEKLFF. CDR3 coding DNA: TGCAGTGCCGCAACGACAGGGGACGAAAAACTGTTTTTT.

The chain recombines TRBV12-3 or TRBV12-4 with TRBJ2-7; the match to TRBD2 covers 7 bases. CDR3 length: 13 residues. Trimming removed 6 bases from V and 0 bases from J; junction bases left unmatched: 2. The CDR3 bases are TGTGCCAGCAGGGCTAGCGGCTCCTACGAGCAGTACTTC. The encoded protein is CASRASGSYEQYF.

This clonotype was counted ten times or more. This chain uses TRBV6-2 or TRBV6-3 with TRBJ2-4, with 7 bases that match TRBD2. The CDR3 is 16 residues long. The V segment lost 0 bases and the J segment 3 bases; nucleotides outside the gene matches: 5. CDR1 and CDR2 from the germline V gene are MNHEY and SVGEGT. The CDR3 DNA follows: TGTGCCAGCAGTTACTCCCGCGGGGGAGGCAAAAACATTCAGTACTTC. Translating it yields CASSYSRGGGKNIQYF.

This sequence joins TRBV6-2 or TRBV6-3 and TRBJ2-1; tentatively, D is TRBD2 (5 bases). CDR1 is MNHEY, CDR2 SVGEGT, per germline. This CDR3 spans 16 amino acids. The germline V and J ends were trimmed by 4 bases and 4 bases, with 17 bases remaining between them. CDR3 DNA: TGTGCCAGCAGTTCCCCGACGTCGGGAAGATACAATGAGCAGTTCTTC. Translation: CASSSPTSGRYNEQFF.

This clonotype was counted at least ten times. The V call is TRBV7-2, the J call TRBJ2-4; D unresolved. CDR3 length: 13 amino acids. The V end lost 1 base, the J end lost 8 bases, and 9 bases lay between the germline ends. Germline values: CDR1 SGHTA, CDR2 FQGNSA. This CDR3 is CASSLGPRDIQYF. The CDR3 DNA reads TGTGCCAGCAGCTTAGGGCCCCGTGACATTCAGTACTTC.

The rearrangement joins TRBV6-2 or TRBV6-3 to TRBJ2-3; 13 bases match TRBD2. This CDR3 contains 13 residues. With 8 bases clipped from V and 4 bases from J, the junction kept 0 bases outside the gene matches. From germline, CDR1 is MNHEY and CDR2 SVGEGT. The CDR3 DNA follows: TGTGCCAGCGGACTAGCGGGAGCAGATACGCAGTATTTT. Translating gives CASGLAGADTQYF.

Only one count was recorded for this clonotype. The rearrangement joins TRBV11-2 to TRBJ2-5; D may correspond to TRBD1 or TRBD2 (5 bases each). The V end was cut by 4 bases, the J end by 3 bases, with 12 bases between. This CDR3 comprises 14 residues. The germline gives CDR1 SGHAT, CDR2 FQNNGV. Here the CDR3 reads CASSSPGRKETQYF. The CDR3, as DNA: TGTGCCAGCAGCTCACCGGGACGAAAAGAGACCCAGTACTTC. Full variable domain (rest looked up from reference TRBV11-2 and TRBJ2-5): EAGVAQSPRYKIIEKRQSVAFWCNPISGHATLYWYQQILGQGPKLLIQFQNNGVVDDSQLPKDRFSAERLKGVDSTLKIQPAKLEDSAVYLCASSSPGRKETQYFGPGTRLLVL.

This clonotype was recorded a few times. The chain has TRBV12-3 or TRBV12-4 and TRBJ1-5; D gene uncertain. The germline V and J ends were trimmed by 3 bases and 0 bases, with 6 bases remaining between them. The CDR3 length is 14 residues. This CDR3 is CASSFSYSNQPQHF. The CDR3 region has the DNA TGTGCCAGCAGTTTCAGTTATAGCAATCAGCCCCAGCATTTT.

This clonotype was found a few times. V is TRBV7-9 and J is TRBJ1-1, with TRBD1 matching over 8 bases. After removal of 1 base from V and 4 bases from J, the junction contained 2 bases not matched to a gene. Germline values: CDR1 SEHNR, CDR2 FQNEAQ (reference sequence). CDR3 length equals 14 residues. CDR3 region: CASSLETGGTEAFF. The CDR3 bases are TGTGCCAGCAGCTTAGAAACAGGGGGCACTGAAGCTTTCTTT.